The present entry profiles one T cell receptor (beta chain) with its context. Germline values: CDR1 SGHKS, CDR2 YYEKEE (reference sequence). The length of the CDR3 is 15 residues. The J segment lost 6 bases and the V segment lost 6 bases, leaving 11 bases of the junction unmatched. A sample-barcoded 5' primer and a J-beta primer mix were used in a second PCR of roughly 7 to 11 cycles. TCRdb re-derived calls from the 5' RACE reads in MiXCR, one entry per CDR3 protein. The sample contains 2 million or so distinct CDR3 sequences, 49% of which appear only once. This sample stems from a study of blood T cells in healthy people across ages.

This receptor was identified in a woman in her thirties or forties in good health. The genes are TRBV5-5 and TRBJ2-1; 8 bases map to TRBD2. The sequenced material came from blood. The CDR3 DNA sequence: TGTGCCAGCACGGGGGGGGGAGCCGCGCTCAATGAGCAGTTCTTC. It specifies CASTGGGAALNEQFF.